Below are 29 T cell receptor beta chains sequenced from a single sample in a study of T cell responses to AZD1222 COVID-19 vaccine. This table comes from immunoSEQ multiplex PCR, and its TCRdb copy is limited to in-frame clones, with some not included. The sample yields 85,000 to 100,000 clones, 85% to 90% seen once. The material was peripheral blood, obtained 28 days after the second AZD1222 dose. These receptors originate from an adult who received the AZD1222 COVID-19 vaccine.

This clone was found a few times. The V call is TRBV7-9, the J call TRBJ1-2; D is ambiguous. The V end lost 2 bases, the J end lost 4 bases, and 14 bases lay between the germline ends. There are 15 residues in the CDR3. Germline CDR1 and CDR2: SEHNR and FQNEAQ (reference sequence). The CDR3 DNA follows: TGTGCCAGCAGCTTAACGGGCAGTCCGACCTATGGCTACACCTTC. This gives the protein CASSLTGSPTYGYTF.

This clone was seen just once. The chain links TRBV19 to TRBJ1-1, with D hard to call. CDR3 length: 15 amino acids. The germline V and J ends were trimmed by 1 base and 1 base, with 10 bases remaining between them. CDR1 is LNHDA and CDR2 is SQIVND in the germline V gene (reference sequence). The CDR3 loop reads CASSIAFAANTEAFF. The DNA of the CDR3 is TGTGCCAGTAGTATAGCATTCGCAGCGAACACTGAAGCTTTCTTT.

The chain has TRBV5-1 and TRBJ1-1, with TRBD1 as a possible D gene (6 bases). The CDR3 covers 16 residues. Germline V gives CDR1 SGHRS, CDR2 YFSETQ. Trimming removed 1 base from V and 0 bases from J, with 13 bases in between. In DNA form, the CDR3 reads TGCGCCAGCAGCTTGAAGCAGGGGACCATGAACACTGAAGCTTTCTTT. This sequence encodes CASSLKQGTMNTEAFF.

This chain joins TRBV18 and TRBJ2-7, with 10 bases identical to TRBD1. The CDR3 runs 14 residues. After removal of 1 base from V and 5 bases from J, the junction contained 2 bases not matched to a gene. Germline V gene lookup returns CDR1 KGHSH and CDR2 LQKENI. DNA for the CDR3: TGTGCCAGCTCACCACGACAGGGGGCGAACGAGCAGTACTTC. Its translation is CASSPRQGANEQYF. The complete variable domain, with remaining parts taken from reference TRBV18 and TRBJ2-7, reads NAGVMQNPRHLVRRRGQEARLRCSPMKGHSHVYWYRQLPEEGLKFMVYLQKENIIDESGMPKERFSAEFPKEGPSILRIQQVVRGDSAAYFCASSPRQGANEQYFGPGTRLTVT.

The rearrangement links TRBV18 to TRBJ1-1; D not certain. This CDR3 region has 15 residues. V was trimmed by 0 bases and J by 1 base, leaving 9 bases between them. The germline gives CDR1 KGHSH, CDR2 LQKENI. DNA of the CDR3: TGTGCCAGCTCACCACCCTCCACTCAGAACACTGAAGCTTTCTTT. Its translation: CASSPPSTQNTEAFF.

Details on this clone: The same CDR3 also results from other DNA sequences found in this sample. The chain joins TRBV9 to TRBJ1-4; D is possibly TRBD1 (5 bases). The CDR3 is made up of 14 amino acids. Germline CDR1 SGDLS, CDR2 YYNGEE. Deletions cut 0 bases from V and 8 bases from J, with 11 bases between. The CDR3 sequence is CASSVGTGREKLFF. CDR3 sequence (DNA): TGTGCCAGCAGCGTAGGCACAGGTCGGGAAAAACTGTTTTTT.

This chain connects TRBV6-5 to TRBJ1-1, with a weak D call TRBD1 (6 bases). V lost 2 bases, J lost 2 bases, and 15 bases lay in between. The CDR3 is 16 amino acids. Germline-derived CDR1 and CDR2 are MNHEY and SVGAGI. This CDR3 reads CASSYGYGRGNTEAFF. CDR3 nucleotide sequence: TGTGCCAGCAGTTACGGTTATGGCAGGGGTAACACTGAAGCTTTCTTT.

Written as DNA, the CDR3 is TGTGCCAGCAGTCCCCGACAGGGGGGCAATCAGCCCCAGCATTTT. It is translated as CASSPRQGGNQPQHF. V and J are TRBV6-2 or TRBV6-3 and TRBJ1-5, with 9 bases identical to TRBD1. Germline V CDR1 and CDR2: MNHEY, SVGEGT. The CDR3 consists of 15 residues. V lost 5 bases to trimming and J lost 2 bases; unmatched junction nucleotides: 4.

The chain couples TRBV12-3 or TRBV12-4 to TRBJ1-3, with D hard to call. Trimming removed 7 bases at V and 5 bases at J, with 6 bases between. This CDR3 is 11 amino acids long. CDR3: CASTVRNTIYF. The CDR3 coding sequence is TGTGCCAGCACGGTTAGAAACACCATATATTTT.

The V gene is TRBV27, the J gene TRBJ1-2; D ambiguous. CDR3 size: 16 residues. CDR1 is MNHEY, CDR2 SMNVEV, per germline (reference sequence). The V end lost 1 base, the J end lost 3 bases, and 15 bases lay between the germline ends. The chain's CDR3 is CASSLLGKIPDYGYTF. CDR3 sequence (DNA): TGTGCCAGCAGTTTATTGGGAAAGATCCCGGACTATGGCTACACCTTC.

This clone was seen only once. The chain joins TRBV19 to TRBJ1-2; no clear D. The CDR3 totals 15 residues. Trimming removed 5 bases from V and 2 bases from J, with 15 bases in between. Germline values: CDR1 LNHDA, CDR2 SQIVND (reference sequence). CDR3 sequence (DNA): TGTGCCAGTAGTCCCCTCTCGGCGCCGAACTATGGCTACACCTTC. This gives the protein CASSPLSAPNYGYTF.

The chain carries TRBV24-1 and TRBJ1-4; 7 bases align to TRBD1. The J segment lost 5 bases and the V segment lost 3 bases, leaving 2 bases of the junction unmatched. This CDR3 has 14 residues. Germline V CDR1 and CDR2: KGHDR, SFDVKD. The CDR3 bases are TGTGCCACCAGTGATCCGGGACAGAATGAAAAACTGTTTTTT. Protein: CATSDPGQNEKLFF.

The chain uses TRBV6-5 and TRBJ1-1; 9 bases align to TRBD1. Germline CDR1 and CDR2: MNHEY and SVGAGI. The CDR3 runs 12 residues. J lost 5 bases, V lost 8 bases, and 3 bases had no gene match. CDR3 DNA sequence: TGTGCCAGCCTGACAGGGGGGACTGAAGCTTTCTTT. Amino acid sequence: CASLTGGTEAFF.

The chain carries TRBV27 and TRBJ1-1; TRBD1 might be the D (5 bases). CDR1 is MNHEY, CDR2 SMNVEV, per germline (reference sequence). V was shortened by 6 bases and J by 4 bases, with 12 bases between the two germline ends. CDR3 length equals 13 residues. The CDR3 loop reads CASRRDLSTEAFF. CDR3 nucleotides: TGTGCCAGCAGAAGGGACCTGAGCACTGAAGCTTTCTTT.

This chain connects TRBV18 to TRBJ2-7; unclear D gene. V lost 5 bases, J lost 0 bases, and 14 bases lay in between. The CDR3 runs 15 residues. Germline V CDR1 and CDR2: KGHSH, LQKENI. CDR3 in DNA: TGTGCCAGCTCAGTGAGCCCCAGGACCTCCTACGAGCAGTACTTC. Amino acids: CASSVSPRTSYEQYF.

The rearrangement uses TRBV12-3 or TRBV12-4 and TRBJ1-4, with D possibly TRBD1 on 5 matching bases. Between the trimmed V and J ends, which lost 6 bases and 8 bases, there was a span of 13 bases. This CDR3 has 13 residues. As DNA, the CDR3 is TGTGCCAGCAGCACAGGTCGCGGGGAAAAACTGTTTTTT. Its translation: CASSTGRGEKLFF.

The rearrangement joins TRBV30 to TRBJ1-1; no reliable D call. The CDR3 is 12 residues long. V was shortened by 0 bases and J by 0 bases, with 2 bases between the two germline ends. Germline V CDR1 and CDR2: GTSNPN, SVGIG (reference sequence). DNA of the CDR3: TGTGCCTGGAGTGTTATGAACACTGAAGCTTTCTTT. Encoded protein: CAWSVMNTEAFF.

This chain joins TRBV6-5 and TRBJ2-1; 7 nucleotides align to TRBD1. Trimming took 5 bases from V and 3 from J; bases not matched to a gene: 7. The germline gives CDR1 MNHEY, CDR2 SVGAGI. The CDR3 is 15 residues long. The CDR3 spells CASSLGTVLYNEQFF. The CDR3 nucleotides read TGTGCCAGCAGTCTCGGGACAGTACTCTACAATGAGCAGTTCTTC.

V gene TRBV11-2 combines with J gene TRBJ2-3; 8 positions match TRBD1. J gave up 1 base and V 7 bases, and 4 bases lay outside the gene matches. The germline V gene has CDR1 SGHAT and CDR2 FQNNGV. The CDR3 is 14 amino acids. CDR3 residues: CASTTTGGTDTQYF. The CDR3 DNA follows: TGTGCCAGCACCACGACAGGGGGCACAGATACGCAGTATTTT.

The chain is built from TRBV18 and TRBJ1-3, with D hard to call. V shed 3 bases and J shed 0 bases, with 9 bases lying between them. CDR1 is KGHSH, CDR2 LQKENI, per germline. The CDR3 totals 15 residues. As DNA, the CDR3 is TGTGCCAGCTCACCGGTTCCCGGCTCTGGAAACACCATATATTTT. This sequence encodes CASSPVPGSGNTIYF.

V usage is TRBV2 and J usage is TRBJ1-2; no clear D. The germline V gene encodes CDR1 SNHLY and CDR2 FYNNEI. The CDR3 is 13 amino acids. The germline V and J ends were trimmed by 6 bases and 2 bases, with 10 bases remaining between them. CDR3 sequence: CASRAGRNYGYTF. As DNA, the CDR3 is TGTGCCAGCAGAGCTGGACGGAACTATGGCTACACCTTC.

The rearrangement uses TRBV7-9 and TRBJ1-4; unclear D gene. The ends were cut back, 4 bases at V and 4 bases at J, with 13 bases in the middle. Germline V gene lookup returns CDR1 SEHNR and CDR2 FQNEAQ (reference sequence). The CDR3 loop spans 15 amino acids. For the CDR3, the DNA is TGTGCCAGCAGCTCCGGGCTTCGGGGTAATGAAAAACTGTTTTTT. Translation: CASSSGLRGNEKLFF.

V and J are TRBV6-5 and TRBJ2-7; weak D call: TRBD1 (5 bases). Trimming took off 0 bases at V and 4 bases at J, with 16 bases between the two ends. The CDR3 runs to 16 residues. Germline V gene sequence: CDR1 MNHEY, CDR2 SVGAGI. CDR3 DNA sequence: TGTGCCAGCAGTTACTCGAAGGGGAACCTGGGTTACGAGCAGTACTTC. Its protein is CASSYSKGNLGYEQYF.

This clone was seen just once. V gene TRBV5-1 combines with J gene TRBJ1-4; D ambiguous. CDR3 length: 17 amino acids. V lost 1 base and J lost 6, with 19 bases in between. In germline, CDR1 is SGHRS, CDR2 YFSETQ. CDR3 protein: CASSLYPLREGDEKLFF. The CDR3 DNA is TGCGCCAGCAGCTTGTATCCCTTGAGGGAAGGTGATGAAAAACTGTTTTTT.

The chain has TRBV5-1 and TRBJ2-3, with D possibly being TRBD1 (6 bases). With 6 bases removed from V and 6 bases from J, the gap between germline ends came to 14 bases. The CDR3 length is 13 residues. Germline CDR1 is SGHRS and CDR2 is YFSETQ. CDR3 nucleotide sequence: TGCGCCAGCACCGGGACAACTATCGATACGCAGTATTTT. Its translation is CASTGTTIDTQYF. Based on the CDR3 plus reference TRBV5-1 and TRBJ2-3, the full variable domain is KAGVTQTPRYLIKTRGQQVTLSCSPISGHRSVSWYQQTPGQGLQFLFEYFSETQRNKGNFPGRFSGRQFSNSRSEMNVSTLELGDSALYLCASTGTTIDTQYFGPGTRLTVL.

The gene calls are TRBV5-1 and TRBJ2-3, with 7 bases lining up with TRBD2. The germline V gene encodes CDR1 SGHRS and CDR2 YFSETQ. The CDR3 extends over 15 amino acids. V shed 4 bases, J shed 1 base, and the junction held 6 bases outside the gene matches. CDR3 sequence: CASSLAGDGTDTQYF. CDR3 DNA: TGCGCCAGCAGCCTGGCGGGGGATGGCACAGATACGCAGTATTTT.

The CDR3 region has the DNA TGTGCCAGCAGCCAGGAGGGTAATTCACCCCTCCACTTT. This sequence encodes CASSQEGNSPLHF. V usage is TRBV14 and J usage is TRBJ1-6; D remains unclear. Trimming removed 3 bases from V and 6 bases from J, with 6 bases in between. The CDR3 extends over 13 amino acids. Looked up from germline, CDR1 is SGHDN and CDR2 is FVKESK. Filled out from reference TRBV14 and TRBJ1-6, the complete variable domain reads EAGVTQFPSHSVIEKGQTVTLRCDPISGHDNLYWYRRVMGKEIKFLLHFVKESKQDESGMPNNRFLAERTGGTYSTLKVQPAELEDSGVYFCASSQEGNSPLHFGNGTRLTVT.

The J gene is TRBJ2-5, the V gene TRBV20-1; TRBD2 might be the D (6 bases). CDR1 and CDR2 from the germline V gene are DFQATT and SNEGSKA (reference sequence). The CDR3 totals 10 residues. V lost 6 bases and J lost 5, with 7 bases in between. This CDR3 reads CSAAGETQYF. The CDR3 DNA sequence: TGCAGTGCGGCGGGGGAGACCCAGTACTTC.

The rearrangement links TRBV5-1 to TRBJ2-2; TRBD1 aligns across 7 bases. V dropped 5 bases and J dropped 0; count of bases not matched to a gene: 10. The CDR3 is 17 amino acids. CDR1 and CDR2 from the germline V gene are SGHRS and YFSETQ. CDR3: CASRTGPNLANTGELFF. The CDR3 region has the DNA TGCGCCAGCAGGACAGGGCCTAACCTCGCGAACACCGGGGAGCTGTTTTTT.